These T cell receptor beta chains were read from a single sample in a study of blood T cell repertoires in COVID-19. Clones were sequenced by immunoSEQ multiplex PCR, and TCRdb holds only the in-frame ones, with some missing. The table includes about 210,000 clones, about 83% detected once. Specimen: peripheral blood. These TCRs come from a woman aged 50 to 65 with active or convalescent COVID-19. The CDR3 runs from the conserved cysteine through the conserved F or W. The order of the fields is clone size, D gene, J gene, V gene, CDR3 DNA, CDR3 protein. A D gene is named only where the DNA matches it firmly. The size entry is marked missing in some rows and otherwise reads once, few, many or a size class.

- - TRBJ2-3 TRBV3-1/TRBV3-2 TGTGCCAGCAGCCCAGGCACAGATACGCAGTATTTT CASSPGTDTQYF
- TRBD1 TRBJ1-2 TRBV10-1 TGCGCCAGCAGTCCGGACAGGTCGTATGGCTACACCTTC CASSPDRSYGYTF
- TRBD2 TRBJ2-2 TRBV29-1 TGCAGCGTCTCTAGCGGCACCGGGGAGCTGTTTTTT CSVSSGTGELFF
once TRBD1 TRBJ1-3 TRBV4-1 TGCGCCAGCAGCCTAGACAGGGTCGGAAACACCATATATTTT CASSLDRVGNTIYF
few TRBD2 TRBJ2-3 TRBV2 TGTGCCGGGAGGGGCAGCACAGATACGCAGTATTTT CAGRGSTDTQYF
- - TRBJ1-5 TRBV9 TGTGCCAGCAGTGTGGCGGGGAGCGATCAGCCCCAGCATTTT CASSVAGSDQPQHF
- - TRBJ2-1 TRBV21-1 TGTGCCAGCAGCAAGCTGCGACAGGGCAATGAGCAGTTCTTC CASSKLRQGNEQFF
- - TRBJ1-2 TRBV5-4 TGTGCCAGCAGCTTGGTGTCCCCCCAGGACTATGGCTACACCTTC CASSLVSPQDYGYTF
- TRBD1 TRBJ1-4 TRBV2 TGTGCCAGCAGAGGACAGGGGAGAGGTGAAAAACTGTTTTTT CASRGQGRGEKLFF
- TRBD1 TRBJ2-2 TRBV5-1 TGCGCCAGCAGCCGGGACAGGGGGTCCACCGGGGAGCTGTTTTTT CASSRDRGSTGELFF
- TRBD2 TRBJ2-6 TRBV5-1 TGCGCCAGCAGCCTGTATCTAGCGGGCCTGAGCTCTGGGGCCAACGTCCTGACTTTC CASSLYLAGLSSGANVLTF
- - TRBJ2-7 TRBV5-1 TGCGCCAGCAGCTGGACGCTAGCCCGCAGCTCCTACGAGCAGTACTTC CASSWTLARSSYEQYF
- - TRBJ1-2 TRBV6-2/TRBV6-3 TGTGCCAGCAGTGATACAGGGGGCTACACCTTC CASSDTGGYTF
once TRBD2 TRBJ2-3 TRBV30 TGTGCCAGACGACTAGCGGGATCCACAGATACGCAGTATTTT CARRLAGSTDTQYF
- TRBD1 TRBJ2-4 TRBV2 TGTGCCAGCAGTGGGGACAGGGGGTTCGCGAACATTCAGTACTTC CASSGDRGFANIQYF
- - TRBJ1-5 TRBV1 TGCACCAGCAGCCATGCAGGGGGCTCAGGCAATCAGCCCCAGCATTTT CTSSHAGGSGNQPQHF
- TRBD1 TRBJ1-6 TRBV5-1 TGCGCCAGCAGCTCGCTGGGGACAGGATCGAATTCACCCCTCCACTTT CASSSLGTGSNSPLHF
once - TRBJ2-1 TRBV7-6 TGTGCCAGCAGCCTTCGGACTCTTGCCGTCAATGAGCAGTTCTTC CASSLRTLAVNEQFF
few TRBD2 TRBJ2-1 TRBV13 TGTGCCAGCAGCAACCGGGACAGCGGGAGGGACAATGAGCAGTTCTTC CASSNRDSGRDNEQFF
- - TRBJ1-2 TRBV19 TGTGCCAGTAATTATGCAGGACAGCCAGCCTATGGCTACACCTTC CASNYAGQPAYGYTF
- - TRBJ2-6 TRBV10-1 TGCGCCAGCAGTCGGACAGCAGCCTCTCTGGAGGCCAACGTCCTGACTTTC CASSRTAASLEANVLTF
once - TRBJ2-7 TRBV10-3 TGTGCCATCAGTGTGGGGGTCCAAAGGGACAACGAGCAGTACTTC CAISVGVQRDNEQYF
- - TRBJ2-1 TRBV6-1 TGTGCCAGCAGTGAAGGACAGGTACCCGCAGATGAGCAGTTCTTC CASSEGQVPADEQFF
- TRBD1 TRBJ1-5 TRBV6-6 TGTGCCAGCCAGGACAGGGGGAATCAGCCCCAGCATTTT CASQDRGNQPQHF
- - TRBJ1-6 TRBV15 TGTGCCACCAGCAGACAGAATTCACCCCTCCACTTT CATSRQNSPLHF
- - TRBJ1-1 TRBV15 TGTGCCACGCGGCCGGGGGGGTCGAACACTGAAGCTTTCTTT CATRPGGSNTEAFF
once TRBD1 TRBJ1-2 TRBV7-9 TGTGCCAGCAGCCCGGGGGACAGCCTCTACACCTTC CASSPGDSLYTF
- TRBD1 TRBJ1-5 TRBV2 TGTGCCAGCAACCGACAGGGAACCGATCAGCCCCAGCATTTT CASNRQGTDQPQHF
once - TRBJ2-6 TRBV24-1 TGTGCCACCCAAGCATCTGGGGCCAACGTCCTGACTTTC CATQASGANVLTF
- - TRBJ1-5 TRBV14 TGTGCCAGCAGCCAAGAGTATGTGGCAGTTAAGCAGCCCCAGCATTTT CASSQEYVAVKQPQHF